The 16 T cell receptor beta chains below come from one sample, sequenced in a study of OX40 agonist ivuxolimab in advanced cancers. The assay was immunoSEQ multiplex PCR, and TCRdb's table has in-frame clones only and misses some. In the table there are tens of thousands of clones, over 80% of which are singletons. The specimen comprised CD4+ or CD8+ T cells sorted from blood, sampled in a trial of the OX40 agonist ivuxolimab. The receptors come from an adult with an advanced solid tumor such as melanoma, head and neck, liver or kidney cancer.

V gene TRBV4-1 combines with J gene TRBJ1-2; a possible D gene is TRBD1 (6 bases). Germline V gene data show CDR1 as MGHRA and CDR2 as YSYEKL. The CDR3 totals 16 residues. The ends were cut back, 0 bases at V and 8 bases at J, with 19 bases in the middle. The CDR3 here is CASSQDLARGHRGYTF. As DNA, the CDR3 is TGCGCCAGCAGCCAAGATTTGGCTCGGGGGCATCGCGGCTACACCTTC.

J is TRBJ2-7 and V is TRBV6-1; 12 positions agree with TRBD2. The V segment lost 8 bases and the J segment 4 bases; nucleotides outside the gene matches: 9. The germline CDR1 and CDR2 sequences are MNHNS and SASEGT. The CDR3 is 15 residues long. The chain's CDR3 is CASRRASGGVYEQYV. Written as DNA, the CDR3 is TGTGCCAGCCGAAGGGCTAGCGGGGGGGTTTACGAGCAGTACGTC.

The chain couples TRBV27 to TRBJ2-2; 9 nucleotides line up with TRBD1. This CDR3 contains 16 residues. CDR1 and CDR2 (germline): MNHEY, SMNVEV (reference sequence). V shed 7 bases and J 3 bases; nucleotides not matched to a gene: 9. For the CDR3, the DNA is TGTGCCAGCACGCGGTGGTGGACAGGGGACACCGGGGAGCTGTTTTTT. This translates into CASTRWWTGDTGELFF.

V usage is TRBV6-5 and J usage is TRBJ2-3; no definite D call. The germline gives CDR1 MNHEY, CDR2 SVGAGI. The length of the CDR3 is 13 residues. V lost 0 bases, J lost 1 base, and 2 bases lay in between. CDR3 bases: TGTGCCAGCAGTTACTCGGGCACAGATACGCAGTATTTT. This codes for CASSYSGTDTQYF.

This clone was seen a few times. The chain combines TRBV19 with TRBJ2-5; D gene unclear. There are 13 residues in the CDR3. Germline CDR1 and CDR2: LNHDA and SQIVND (reference sequence). The ends were cut back, 2 bases at V and 5 bases at J, with 9 bases in the middle. The chain's CDR3 is CASSISLAETQYF. CDR3 nucleotide sequence: TGTGCCAGTAGTATAAGCCTCGCCGAGACCCAGTACTTC.

This rearrangement joins TRBV7-2 to TRBJ2-7; no reliable D call. The V gene lost 1 base and the J gene lost 4 bases, with 11 bases spanning the gap. Germline CDR1 SGHTA, CDR2 FQGNSA. The CDR3 runs 14 residues. Here the CDR3 reads CASSLVSRVYEQYF. CDR3 nucleotides: TGTGCCAGCAGCTTAGTAAGTAGGGTATACGAGCAGTACTTC.

This chain joins TRBV14 and TRBJ2-1; D is perhaps TRBD1 (6 bases). Germline-derived CDR1 and CDR2 are SGHDN and FVKESK. Between the trimmed V and J ends, which lost 0 bases and 5 bases, there was a span of 17 bases. The CDR3 has 17 amino acids. The CDR3 DNA reads TGTGCCAGCAGCCAAGATCTAGGGCAGTCAGGGGACAATGAGCAGTTCTTC. It yields the protein CASSQDLGQSGDNEQFF. The full variable domain, with the rest looked up from reference TRBV14 and TRBJ2-1, is EAGVTQFPSHSVIEKGQTVTLRCDPISGHDNLYWYRRVMGKEIKFLLHFVKESKQDESGMPNNRFLAERTGGTYSTLKVQPAELEDSGVYFCASSQDLGQSGDNEQFFGPGTRLTVL.

The J gene is TRBJ2-1, the V gene TRBV11-2, with TRBD2 as a possible D gene (5 bases). The CDR3 has 18 residues. Germline assignment: CDR1 SGHAT and CDR2 FQNNGV. V was cut by 0 bases and J by 0 bases, with 15 bases left in between. The CDR3 spells CASSLDVDYLSSYNEQFF. The CDR3 nucleotides are TGTGCCAGCAGCTTAGATGTAGACTACCTTAGCTCCTACAATGAGCAGTTCTTC.

The chain combines TRBV19 with TRBJ2-7; D may be TRBD2 (7 bases). V shed 6 bases and J shed 6 bases, with 18 bases lying between them. Germline CDR1 LNHDA, CDR2 SQIVND (reference sequence). This CDR3 comprises 14 residues. CDR3 DNA sequence: TGTGCCAGTAGGCGGGCGGGGGCTATGAGCGAGCAGTACTTC. This encodes CASRRAGAMSEQYF.

The J gene is TRBJ2-2, the V gene TRBV5-5, with TRBD1 as a possible D gene (6 bases). V shed 6 bases and J shed 2 bases, with 17 bases lying between them. This CDR3 region has 16 residues. The germline V gene encodes CDR1 SGHKS and CDR2 YYEKEE (reference sequence). CDR3 sequence (DNA): TGTGCCAGCACCACCGCCGGGACACTAAACACCGGGGAGCTGTTTTTT. This gives the protein CASTTAGTLNTGELFF. The complete variable domain, with remaining parts taken from reference TRBV5-5 and TRBJ2-2, reads DAGVTQSPTHLIKTRGQQVTLRCSPISGHKSVSWYQQVLGQGPQFIFQYYEKEERGRGNFPDRFSARQFPNYSSELNVNALLLGDSALYLCASTTAGTLNTGELFFGEGSRLTVL.

The chain recombines TRBV5-1 with TRBJ1-3; 10 bases match TRBD1. Germline V gives CDR1 SGHRS, CDR2 YFSETQ. The CDR3 consists of 17 residues. After removal of 6 bases from V and 4 bases from J, the junction contained 13 bases not matched to a gene. CDR3: CASTQIPGQGSGNTIYF. CDR3 sequence (DNA): TGCGCCAGCACTCAAATACCGGGACAGGGGTCCGGAAACACCATATATTTT.

This clone was found a few times. The chain joins TRBV15 to TRBJ1-3, with TRBD1 as a possible D gene (5 bases). The CDR3 extends over 15 amino acids. V dropped 1 base and J dropped 2 bases, with 9 bases sitting between them. Per the germline V gene, CDR1 is LNHNV and CDR2 is YYDKDF (reference sequence). CDR3 in amino acids: CATSRAWGAGNTIYF. As DNA, the CDR3 is TGTGCCACCAGCAGAGCCTGGGGGGCTGGAAACACCATATATTTT.

The chain recombines TRBV5-4 with TRBJ1-2; D gene uncertain. Trimming pared 10 bases from V and 8 bases from J, leaving 6 bases between. This CDR3 spans 8 amino acids. Looked up from germline, CDR1 is SGHNT and CDR2 is YYREEE (reference sequence). The CDR3 loop is CARRGYTF. The CDR3 nucleotides are TGTGCCCGAAGAGGCTACACCTTC.

The CDR3 coding sequence is TGTGCCAGCAGTCGATACTACGAGCAGTACTTC. Translating gives CASSRYYEQYF. J is TRBJ2-7 and V is TRBV28; the D is unclear. The CDR3 contains 11 residues. Trimming cost V 5 bases and J 3 bases, with 5 bases left between them. Germline loops: CDR1 MDHEN, CDR2 SYDVKM.

The V call is TRBV9, the J call TRBJ2-7; possibly TRBD2 for D (6 bases). Trimming cost V 0 bases and J 4 bases, with 11 bases left between them. CDR3 length: 14 residues. The germline gives CDR1 SGDLS, CDR2 YYNGEE. This chain's CDR3 is CASSVELSGYEQYF. CDR3 DNA sequence: TGTGCCAGCAGCGTAGAACTTAGCGGATACGAGCAGTACTTC.

This rearrangement joins TRBV10-3 to TRBJ2-3; 7 bases agree with TRBD2. Looked up from germline, CDR1 is ENHRY and CDR2 is SYGVKD. V lost 2 bases to trimming and J lost 2 bases; unmatched junction nucleotides: 4. The CDR3 has 15 amino acids. CDR3 nucleotide sequence: TGTGCCATCAGTGAGGCTAGCGGCTTCACAGATACGCAGTATTTT. The encoded protein is CAISEASGFTDTQYF.